The clone carrying this T cell receptor (beta chain) was seen at least ten times. The sample comes from a study of T-cell memory formation after mild COVID-19. CDR3 length: 17 amino acids. The germline V gene has CDR1 MGHRA and CDR2 YSYEKL. V gave up 4 bases and J gave up 0 bases, with 13 bases separating them. Each CDR3 protein is one row after TCRdb ran MiXCR on the 5' RACE reads. The data contain about 320,000 distinct CDR3 sequences, more than 13% of them singletons. The source material was PBMCs or a T cell subset sorted from them (not recorded which). This receptor was obtained from a man aged 18 to 30 who had mild COVID-19 (a few samples of this study predate the infection). Cell type and time point are not known. The chain joins TRBV4-1 to TRBJ2-6; TRBD1 is a possible D gene (6 bases). CDR3 nucleotide sequence: TGCGCCAGCAGCCGACAGGACAGTCCCTCTGGGGCCAACGTCCTGACTTTC. The encoded protein is CASSRQDSPSGANVLTF.